The 18 T cell receptor beta chains below come from one sample, sequenced in a study of blood T cell repertoires in COVID-19. The method was immunoSEQ multiplex PCR; TCRdb's version includes in-frame clones alone and lacks a portion of them. In the table there are approximately 210,000 clones, over 80% of which are singletons. Sequencing was carried out using peripheral blood. The receptors come from a human donor in a cohort sampled during active COVID-19.

Of note for this clone: A far larger clone is one base from this, pointing to a likely read error. The chain carries TRBV6-5 and TRBJ2-7; D ambiguous. This CDR3 spans 12 amino acids. Trimming cost V 6 bases and J 0 bases, with 6 bases left between them. Germline V gene sequence: CDR1 MNHEY, CDR2 SVGAGI. The CDR3, as DNA: TGTGCCAGCAGCCCCTTCTCCTACGAGCAGTACTTC. This gives the protein CASSPFSYEQYF.

The gene calls are TRBV29-1 and TRBJ1-2, with D unresolved. Trimming cost V 6 bases and J 2 bases, with 10 bases left between them. This CDR3 has 12 residues. Germline values: CDR1 SQVTM, CDR2 ANQGSEA. In DNA, the CDR3 is TGCAGCGTCGGGGAGGGCAACTATGGCTACACCTTC. Translation: CSVGEGNYGYTF.

This clone was seen just once. The V gene is TRBV30, the J gene TRBJ2-7, with a weak D call TRBD2 (5 bases). V lost 3 bases and J 2 bases, leaving 17 bases between the germline ends. The germline V gene encodes CDR1 GTSNPN and CDR2 SVGIG (reference sequence). This CDR3 spans 15 amino acids. CDR3 sequence reads: CAWRLGRGFPYEQYF. DNA of the CDR3: TGTGCCTGGAGACTTGGCAGAGGGTTCCCCTACGAGCAGTACTTC. The whole variable domain, remainder taken from reference TRBV30 and TRBJ2-7, is SQTIHQWPATLVQPVGSPLSLECTVEGTSNPNLYWYRQAAGRGLQLLFYSVGIGQISSEVPQNLSASRPQDRQFILSSKKLLLSDSGFYLCAWRLGRGFPYEQYFGPGTRLTVT.

This chain connects TRBV28 to TRBJ2-7; maybe TRBD2 (6 bases). Trimming removed 1 base at V and 2 bases at J, with 12 bases between. The CDR3 has 15 amino acids. The V gene's germline CDR1 is MDHEN and CDR2 SYDVKM. The DNA for the CDR3 is TGTGCCAGCAGTTTATCCGGGAGTCTAACCTACGAGCAGTACTTC. Its protein is CASSLSGSLTYEQYF.

The chain carries TRBV27 and TRBJ2-3; TRBD2 matches at 12 bases. CDR1 and CDR2 from the germline V gene are MNHEY and SMNVEV (reference sequence). The CDR3 runs to 16 residues. Trimming cost V 1 base and J 4 bases; bases outside gene matches: 3. CDR3: CASSLLLAGGPDTQYF. The CDR3, as DNA: TGTGCCAGCAGTTTATTACTAGCGGGAGGACCAGATACGCAGTATTTT.

The CDR3 sequence is CASSQGTSGRLYEQYF. The CDR3 bases are TGTGCCAGCAGCCAAGGGACTAGCGGGAGACTCTACGAGCAGTACTTC. This chain joins TRBV3-1 (or the pseudogene TRBV3-2) and TRBJ2-7, with 13 bases lining up with TRBD2. Trimming took 1 base from V and 3 from J; bases not matched to a gene: 3. CDR3 size: 16 residues. The germline V gene has CDR1 LGHDT and CDR2 YNNKEL (reference sequence).

The gene calls are TRBV14 and TRBJ2-7, with D unresolved. The germline gives CDR1 SGHDN, CDR2 FVKESK. V lost 1 base and J 4 bases, leaving 8 bases between the germline ends. This CDR3 has 13 residues. CDR3 residues: CASSQVFGYEQYF. CDR3 sequence (DNA): TGTGCCAGCAGCCAAGTTTTCGGTTACGAGCAGTACTTC.

This clone came up once. The V call is TRBV3-1 (or the pseudogene TRBV3-2), the J call TRBJ1-6, with 10 nucleotides matching TRBD1. The V segment lost 4 bases and the J segment 5 bases; nucleotides outside the gene matches: 5. Germline CDR1 reads LGHDT; CDR2 reads YNNKEL (reference sequence). The CDR3 extends over 16 amino acids. The CDR3 nucleotides read TGTGCCAGCAGCCCTCGACAGGGGGCGCATAATTCACCCCTCCACTTT. Residues: CASSPRQGAHNSPLHF.

The chain has TRBV5-8 and TRBJ2-7; TRBD2 aligns across 10 bases. Germline V gene data show CDR1 as SGHTS and CDR2 as YDEGEE. CDR3 size: 18 residues. J was trimmed by 1 base and V by 2 bases; bases with no gene match: 12. The DNA for the CDR3 is TGTGCCAGCAGCTTAGTCGGCCTGACTAGCGGGCCTTCCTACGAGCAGTACTTC. The encoded protein is CASSLVGLTSGPSYEQYF.

The rearrangement links TRBV10-3 to TRBJ2-7, with D perhaps matching TRBD2 (5 bases). V was shortened by 11 bases and J by 0 bases, with 14 bases between the two germline ends. Per the germline V gene, CDR1 is ENHRY and CDR2 is SYGVKD. The CDR3 is 13 amino acids. This CDR3 reads CAAKSRDSYEQYF. DNA of the CDR3: TGTGCCGCCAAGTCCCGGGACTCCTACGAGCAGTACTTC.

This chain uses TRBV9 with TRBJ2-5, with 13 bases lining up with TRBD2. The CDR3 runs 15 residues. V was clipped by 3 bases and J by 4 bases; unmatched bases: 3. CDR1 SGDLS and CDR2 YYNGEE come from the germline V gene. CDR3 nucleotide sequence: TGTGCCAGCAGCGCCGGACTAGCGGGAGTAGAGACCCAGTACTTC. Its protein product is CASSAGLAGVETQYF.

In this sample, this clone turned up once. The chain employs TRBV28 and TRBJ2-5, with TRBD1 matching 7 bases. V lost 6 bases and J lost 2; bases outside the gene matches: 3. Germline values: CDR1 MDHEN, CDR2 SYDVKM. The CDR3 runs 13 residues. The CDR3 loop is CASSPTGQETQYF. CDR3 sequence (DNA): TGTGCCAGCAGCCCGACAGGGCAAGAGACCCAGTACTTC.

The genes are TRBV14 and TRBJ2-7, with 12 bases identical to TRBD2. Germline V lookup: CDR1 SGHDN, CDR2 FVKESK. V gave up 4 bases and J gave up 9 bases; unmatched junction bases: 10. CDR3 length equals 15 residues. CDR3: CASSRTTSGSSVQYF. The CDR3 region has the DNA TGTGCCAGCAGCCGCACGACTAGCGGGAGTAGTGTGCAGTACTTC.

This chain joins TRBV19 and TRBJ1-2; D possibly corresponds to TRBD1 (6 bases). Germline CDR1 LNHDA, CDR2 SQIVND (reference sequence). This CDR3 region has 15 residues. V lost 5 bases and J lost 4, with 17 bases in between. The CDR3 loop is CASSVGQRLRYGYTF. The CDR3 DNA reads as TGTGCCAGTAGTGTCGGACAGAGACTTCGCTATGGCTACACCTTC.

This clone ranks as medium-sized. The chain carries TRBV27 and TRBJ2-3; D unresolved. This CDR3 has 15 amino acids. The germline gives CDR1 MNHEY, CDR2 SMNVEV (reference sequence). Trimming shortened V by 8 bases and J by 2 bases, and 17 bases separated the two germline ends. The CDR3 here is CASSFRDGVTDTQYF. For the CDR3, the DNA is TGTGCCAGCTCCTTTAGAGATGGAGTCACAGATACGCAGTATTTT.

The chain couples TRBV2 to TRBJ2-7; possible D gene TRBD1, 5 bases. The CDR3 covers 15 residues. V lost 6 bases and J lost 7, with 22 bases in between. Germline-derived CDR1 and CDR2 are SNHLY and FYNNEI. CDR3 loop: CASSQRQSWVGEQYF. The CDR3 DNA reads TGTGCCAGCAGCCAGAGACAGTCTTGGGTTGGGGAGCAGTACTTC.

The V and J genes are TRBV28 and TRBJ1-6, with D perhaps matching TRBD1 (5 bases). Germline values: CDR1 MDHEN, CDR2 SYDVKM. Deletions cut 6 bases from V and 9 bases from J, with 9 bases between. The CDR3 sequence is 12 residues long. CDR3 loop: CASRVGVSPLHF. CDR3 nucleotide sequence: TGTGCCAGCAGAGTAGGGGTTTCACCCCTCCACTTT.

Remarks on this clone: The germline gene is not matched at one end of the junction; a read error may be the cause. The chain employs TRBV29-1 and TRBJ2-1; 8 nucleotides align to TRBD2. This CDR3 has 16 amino acids. Germline lookup yields CDR1 SQVTM and CDR2 ANQGSEA. CDR3 residues: CSVAGGSGRFYDEQFF. CDR3 DNA: TGCAGCGTGGCGGGAGGCAGCGGGAGATTCTACGATGAGCAGTTCTTC.